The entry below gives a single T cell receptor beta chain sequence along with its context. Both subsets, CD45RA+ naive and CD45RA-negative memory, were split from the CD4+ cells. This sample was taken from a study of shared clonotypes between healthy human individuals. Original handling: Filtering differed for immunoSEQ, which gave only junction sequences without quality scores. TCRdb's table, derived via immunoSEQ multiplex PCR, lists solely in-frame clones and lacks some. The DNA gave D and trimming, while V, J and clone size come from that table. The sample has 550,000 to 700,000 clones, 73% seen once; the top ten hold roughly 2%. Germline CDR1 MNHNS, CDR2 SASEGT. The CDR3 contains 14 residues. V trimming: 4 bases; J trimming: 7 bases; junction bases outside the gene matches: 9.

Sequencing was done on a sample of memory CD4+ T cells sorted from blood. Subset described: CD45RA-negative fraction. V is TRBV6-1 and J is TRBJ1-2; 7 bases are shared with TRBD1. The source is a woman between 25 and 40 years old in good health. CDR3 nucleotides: TGTGCCAGCAGTGCATCCGGGACAGCCTCTGGCTACACCTTC. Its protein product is CASSASGTASGYTF.